Listed here are 17 T cell receptor beta chains from one sample, sequenced in a study of blood T cell repertoires in COVID-19. The protocol was immunoSEQ multiplex PCR, while the TCRdb copy is restricted to in-frame clones and leaves out a portion. The table has roughly 130,000 clones, roughly 84% seen once. The sequencing sample was made of PBMCs or T cells enriched from blood (not recorded which). The receptors here all came from a young woman who had recovered from COVID-19.

The DNA of the CDR3 is TGTGCCAGCCCCCGGGGCAGGGAGGCTTTCGACACTGAAGCTTTCTTT. This codes for CASPRGREAFDTEAFF. The rearrangement uses TRBV28 and TRBJ1-1; tentative D call: TRBD1 (5 bases). There are 16 residues in the CDR3. The ends were cut back, 8 bases at V and 3 bases at J, with 22 bases in the middle. The V gene's germline CDR1 is MDHEN and CDR2 SYDVKM.

The rearrangement links TRBV4-2 to TRBJ2-1, with D possibly being TRBD1 (6 bases). V gave up 6 bases and J gave up 5 bases, with 20 bases separating them. CDR3 length: 16 amino acids. CDR1 and CDR2 (germline): LGHNA, YNFKEQ. The CDR3 coding sequence is TGTGCCAGCAGGCGAAACACAGGGTTATCGGACAATGAGCAGTTCTTC. This translates into CASRRNTGLSDNEQFF.

This clone appeared a few times. This chain joins TRBV2 and TRBJ2-4; a possible D gene is TRBD1 (6 bases). The V gene lost 5 bases and the J gene lost 1 base, with 15 bases spanning the gap. The CDR3 is made up of 16 amino acids. Germline CDR1 is SNHLY and CDR2 is FYNNEI. CDR3 loop: CASSKGHPSAKNIQYF. As DNA, the CDR3 is TGTGCCAGCAGTAAGGGACACCCCTCGGCCAAAAACATTCAGTACTTC. Together with reference TRBV2 and TRBJ2-4, the CDR3 gives the full variable domain: EPEVTQTPSHQVTQMGQEVILRCVPISNHLYFYWYRQILGQKVEFLVSFYNNEISEKSEIFDDQFSVERPDGSNFTLKIRSTKLEDSAMYFCASSKGHPSAKNIQYFGAGTRLSVL.

The chain employs TRBV29-1 and TRBJ1-1, with D unclear. Germline loops: CDR1 SQVTM, CDR2 ANQGSEA. The length of the CDR3 is 14 residues. The V and J ends lost 8 bases and 4 bases respectively, with 20 bases between them. The CDR3 sequence: CSSTLTGGGTEAFF. The DNA of the CDR3 is TGCAGCTCTACTCTCACGGGTGGCGGCACTGAAGCTTTCTTT.

This clone has only a few counts. V is TRBV6-2 or TRBV6-3 and J is TRBJ1-6; 8 bases map to TRBD1. CDR3 length equals 15 residues. V dropped 4 bases and J dropped 7; count of bases not matched to a gene: 6. Germline values: CDR1 MNHEY, CDR2 SVGEGT. The CDR3 loop reads CASSSGRGRNSPLHF. The CDR3, as DNA: TGTGCCAGCAGTTCCGGCAGGGGGCGGAATTCACCCCTCCACTTT.

The rearrangement joins TRBV7-9 to TRBJ2-7; 10 bases align to TRBD1. This CDR3 region has 15 residues. Losses at the gene ends were 5 bases for V and 1 base for J; bases not matched to a gene: 5. CDR1 and CDR2 (germline): SEHNR, FQNEAQ (reference sequence). The CDR3 here is CASSRDRGGSYEQYF. Written as DNA, the CDR3 is TGTGCCAGCAGCCGGGACAGGGGTGGGTCCTACGAGCAGTACTTC.

CDR3 coding DNA: TGTGCCAGCAAGCTCCAGGATGTGGACACTGAAGCTTTCTTT. Amino acids: CASKLQDVDTEAFF. V is TRBV7-2 and J is TRBJ1-1; no reliable D call. Per germline, CDR1 SGHTA and CDR2 FQGNSA. The V end was cut by 7 bases, the J end by 3 bases, with 15 bases between. The CDR3 totals 14 residues. The whole variable domain, remainder taken from reference TRBV7-2 and TRBJ1-1, is GAGVSQSPSNKVTEKGKDVELRCDPISGHTALYWYRQSLGQGLEFLIYFQGNSAPDKSGLPSDRFSAERTGGSVSTLTIQRTQQEDSAVYLCASKLQDVDTEAFFGQGTRLTVV.

For the CDR3, the DNA is TGTGCCAGCAGTGAATCCGGGACAGGGAGGAGGACTGAAGCTTTCTTT. This sequence encodes CASSESGTGRRTEAFF. The rearrangement links TRBV25-1 to TRBJ1-1; TRBD1 aligns across 9 bases. With 1 base clipped from V and 5 bases from J, the junction kept 8 bases outside the gene matches. Germline lookup yields CDR1 MGHDK and CDR2 SYGVNS. CDR3 size: 16 residues. Full variable domain (rest looked up from reference TRBV25-1 and TRBJ1-1): EADIYQTPRYLVIGTGKKITLECSQTMGHDKMYWYQQDPGMELHLIHYSYGVNSTEKGDLSSESTVSRIRTEHFPLTLESARPSHTSQYLCASSESGTGRRTEAFFGQGTRLTVV.

This sequence joins TRBV7-9 and TRBJ1-5, with 8 positions matching TRBD1. The CDR3 has 16 residues. Per germline, CDR1 SEHNR and CDR2 FQNEAQ (reference sequence). After removal of 5 bases from V and 0 bases from J, the junction contained 6 bases not matched to a gene. CDR3 sequence (DNA): TGTGCCAGCAGCCCGGACAGGGACGGTAGCAATCAGCCCCAGCATTTT. As protein: CASSPDRDGSNQPQHF.

The rearrangement uses TRBV5-5 and TRBJ1-2; 10 bases line up with TRBD1. The V gene's germline CDR1 is SGHKS and CDR2 YYEKEE (reference sequence). CDR3 length: 14 residues. After removal of 4 bases from V and 7 bases from J, the junction contained 7 bases not matched to a gene. This chain's CDR3 is CASSVRDRGGGYTF. As DNA, the CDR3 is TGTGCCAGCAGCGTCCGGGACAGGGGCGGTGGCTACACCTTC.

Notes on this clone: The sample has other DNA sequences that encode this CDR3 too. V is TRBV7-2 and J is TRBJ2-5; 7 bases are shared with TRBD2. CDR1 is SGHTA, CDR2 FQGNSA, per germline. The V segment lost 3 bases and the J segment 5 bases; nucleotides outside the gene matches: 6. CDR3 length: 14 residues. The CDR3 coding sequence is TGTGCCAGCAGCTTGGCCGGGGGGAGGGAGACCCAGTACTTC. Translating it yields CASSLAGGRETQYF.

Points on this clone: Other DNA sequences in this specimen translate into the identical CDR3. This chain joins TRBV2 and TRBJ1-5; 8 bases agree with TRBD1. With V trimmed by 6 bases and J by 2 bases, 3 bases remained unmatched. The CDR3 extends over 14 amino acids. Germline assignment: CDR1 SNHLY and CDR2 FYNNEI. The CDR3 DNA reads as TGTGCCAGCAGCGGACAGGGAGGCAATCAGCCCCAGCATTTT. Translation gives CASSGQGGNQPQHF.

The chain carries TRBV27 and TRBJ2-1; the D gene is possibly TRBD2 (5 bases). The CDR3 length is 16 residues. CDR1 is MNHEY and CDR2 is SMNVEV in the germline V gene (reference sequence). Trimming took off 6 bases at V and 2 bases at J, with 17 bases between the two ends. CDR3 residues: CASRSLGLTAYNEQFF. For the CDR3, the DNA is TGTGCCAGCAGGTCGCTTGGACTGACCGCCTACAATGAGCAGTTCTTC.

Only a few counts were recorded for this clone. The chain uses TRBV28 and TRBJ1-2; 11 bases line up with TRBD1. CDR3 size: 13 residues. Per germline, CDR1 MDHEN and CDR2 SYDVKM. V trimming: 9 bases; J trimming: 7 bases; junction bases outside the gene matches: 7. The CDR3: CASWTGGARGYTF. The CDR3 nucleotides are TGTGCCAGTTGGACAGGGGGCGCCCGTGGCTACACCTTC.

The chain carries TRBV4-3 and TRBJ2-7, with D possibly matching TRBD1 (7 bases). V was trimmed by 6 bases and J by 4 bases, leaving 19 bases between them. CDR3 size: 15 residues. CDR1 is LGHNA and CDR2 is YSLEER in the germline V gene. CDR3: CASSRETGEVYEQYF. In nucleotides, the CDR3 is TGCGCCAGCAGTCGTGAAACAGGGGAGGTTTACGAGCAGTACTTC.

This clone was seen once. The J gene is TRBJ2-3, the V gene TRBV7-2; possibly TRBD2 for D (8 bases). Trimming left V 1 base short and J 4 bases short, with 15 bases between. Germline assignment: CDR1 SGHTA and CDR2 FQGNSA. The CDR3 length is 16 residues. Here the CDR3 reads CASSLGGLGGADTQYF. CDR3 nucleotides: TGTGCCAGCAGCTTAGGGGGACTAGGGGGCGCAGATACGCAGTATTTT.

This sequence joins TRBV7-6 and TRBJ2-1; possible D gene TRBD2, 6 bases. V shed 3 bases and J shed 8 bases, with 11 bases lying between them. The CDR3 sequence is 13 residues long. Germline CDR1 SGHVS, CDR2 FNYEAQ. CDR3 protein: CASSFPPGDEQFF. In DNA form, the CDR3 reads TGTGCCAGCAGCTTCCCCCCGGGGGATGAGCAGTTCTTC.